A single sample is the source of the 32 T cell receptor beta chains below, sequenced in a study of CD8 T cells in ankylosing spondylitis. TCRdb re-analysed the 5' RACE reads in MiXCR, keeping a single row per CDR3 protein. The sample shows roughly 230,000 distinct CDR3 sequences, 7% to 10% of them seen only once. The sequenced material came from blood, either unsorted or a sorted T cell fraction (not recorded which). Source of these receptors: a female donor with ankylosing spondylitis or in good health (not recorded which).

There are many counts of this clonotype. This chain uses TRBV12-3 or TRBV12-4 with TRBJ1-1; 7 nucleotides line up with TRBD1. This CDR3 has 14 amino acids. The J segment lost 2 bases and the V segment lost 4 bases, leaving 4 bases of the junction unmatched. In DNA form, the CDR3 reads TGTGCCAGCAGTTCTTGGACAGGAAACACTGAAGCTTTCTTT. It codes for CASSSWTGNTEAFF.

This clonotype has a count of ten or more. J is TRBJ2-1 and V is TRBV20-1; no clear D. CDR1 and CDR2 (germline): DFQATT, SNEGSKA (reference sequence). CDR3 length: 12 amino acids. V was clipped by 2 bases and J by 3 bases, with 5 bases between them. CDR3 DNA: TGCAGTGCTAGACATGACTACAATGAGCAGTTCTTC. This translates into CSARHDYNEQFF.

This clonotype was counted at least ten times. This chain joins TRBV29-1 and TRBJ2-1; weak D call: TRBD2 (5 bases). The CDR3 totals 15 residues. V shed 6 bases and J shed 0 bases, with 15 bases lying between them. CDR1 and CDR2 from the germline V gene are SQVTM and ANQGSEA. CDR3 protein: CSVGNKGVSYNEQFF. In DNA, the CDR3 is TGCAGCGTGGGGAACAAGGGAGTCTCCTACAATGAGCAGTTCTTC.

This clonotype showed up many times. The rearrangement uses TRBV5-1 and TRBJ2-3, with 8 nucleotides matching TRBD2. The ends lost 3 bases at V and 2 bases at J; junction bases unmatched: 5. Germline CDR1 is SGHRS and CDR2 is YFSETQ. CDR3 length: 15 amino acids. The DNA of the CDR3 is TGCGCCAGCAGCTCAGCGGGAGTCGACACAGATACGCAGTATTTT. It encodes CASSSAGVDTDTQYF.

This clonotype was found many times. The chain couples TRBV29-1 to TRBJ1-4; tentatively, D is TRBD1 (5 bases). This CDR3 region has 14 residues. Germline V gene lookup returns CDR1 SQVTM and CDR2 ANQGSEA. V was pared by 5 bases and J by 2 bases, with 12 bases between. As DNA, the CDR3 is TGCAGCGTTACCCAGGGAGGCACTAATGAAAAACTGTTTTTT. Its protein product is CSVTQGGTNEKLFF. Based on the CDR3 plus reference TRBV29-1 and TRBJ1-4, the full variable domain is SAVISQKPSRDICQRGTSLTIQCQVDSQVTMMFWYRQQPGQSLTLIATANQGSEATYESGFVIDKFPISRPNLTFSTLTVSNMSPEDSSIYLCSVTQGGTNEKLFFGSGTQLSVL.

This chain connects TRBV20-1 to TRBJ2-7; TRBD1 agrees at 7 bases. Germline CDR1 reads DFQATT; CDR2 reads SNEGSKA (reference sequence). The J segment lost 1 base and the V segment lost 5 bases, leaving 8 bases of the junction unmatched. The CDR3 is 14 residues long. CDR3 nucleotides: TGCAGTGCTGAAGACAGGGCGAGATCCTACGAGCAGTACTTC. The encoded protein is CSAEDRARSYEQYF.

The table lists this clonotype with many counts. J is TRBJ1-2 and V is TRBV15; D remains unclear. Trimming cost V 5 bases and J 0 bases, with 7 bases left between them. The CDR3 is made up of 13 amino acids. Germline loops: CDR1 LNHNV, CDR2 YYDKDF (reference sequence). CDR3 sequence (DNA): TGTGCCACCAGCGGCGGGACTAACTATGGCTACACCTTC. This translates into CATSGGTNYGYTF.

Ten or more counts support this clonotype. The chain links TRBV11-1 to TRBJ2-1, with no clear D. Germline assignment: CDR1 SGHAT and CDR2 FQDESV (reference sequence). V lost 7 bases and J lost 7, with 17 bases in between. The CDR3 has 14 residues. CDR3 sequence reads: CASTRGVVDNEQFF. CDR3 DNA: TGTGCCAGCACCCGTGGGGTAGTAGATAATGAGCAGTTCTTC.

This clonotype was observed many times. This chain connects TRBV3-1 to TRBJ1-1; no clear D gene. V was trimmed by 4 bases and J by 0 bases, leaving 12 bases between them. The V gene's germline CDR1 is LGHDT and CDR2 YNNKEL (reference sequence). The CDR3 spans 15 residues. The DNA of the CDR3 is TGTGCCAGCAGCCCCCCCTCCCAGTTGAACACTGAAGCTTTCTTT. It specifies CASSPPSQLNTEAFF.

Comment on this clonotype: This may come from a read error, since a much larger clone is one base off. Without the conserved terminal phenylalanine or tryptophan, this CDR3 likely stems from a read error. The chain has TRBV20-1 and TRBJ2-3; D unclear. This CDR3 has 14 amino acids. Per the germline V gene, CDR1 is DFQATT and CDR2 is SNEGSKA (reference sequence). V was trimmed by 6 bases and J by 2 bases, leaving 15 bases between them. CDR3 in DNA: TGCAGTGCCAGTCGCGGTTCTAACACAGATACGCAGTATTCT. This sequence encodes CSASRGSNTDTQYS.

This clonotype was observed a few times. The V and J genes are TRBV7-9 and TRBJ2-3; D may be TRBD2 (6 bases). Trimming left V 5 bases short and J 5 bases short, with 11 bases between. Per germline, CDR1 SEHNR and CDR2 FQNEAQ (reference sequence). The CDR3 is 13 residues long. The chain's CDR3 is CASSQEGGDTQYF. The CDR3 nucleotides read TGTGCCAGCAGCCAGGAGGGAGGAGATACGCAGTATTTT.

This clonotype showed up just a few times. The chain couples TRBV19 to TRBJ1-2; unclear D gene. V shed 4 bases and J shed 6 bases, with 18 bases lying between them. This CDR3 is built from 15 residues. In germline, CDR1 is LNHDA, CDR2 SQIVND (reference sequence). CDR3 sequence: CASSRVGGPLDGYTF. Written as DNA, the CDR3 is TGTGCCAGTAGTAGGGTTGGAGGACCCCTTGATGGCTACACCTTC.

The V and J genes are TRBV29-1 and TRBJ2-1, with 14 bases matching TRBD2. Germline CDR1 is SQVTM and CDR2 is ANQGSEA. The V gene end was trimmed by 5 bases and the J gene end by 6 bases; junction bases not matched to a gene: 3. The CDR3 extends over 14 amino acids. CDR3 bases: TGCAGCGTTAGACTAGCGGGAGGGCCCAATGAGCAGTTCTTC. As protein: CSVRLAGGPNEQFF.

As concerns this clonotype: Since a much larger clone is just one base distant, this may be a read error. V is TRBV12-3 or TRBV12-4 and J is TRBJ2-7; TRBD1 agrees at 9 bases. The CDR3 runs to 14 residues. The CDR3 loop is CTSSAGTGRNEQYF. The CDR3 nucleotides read TGTACCAGCAGCGCCGGGACAGGGCGGAACGAGCAGTACTTC.

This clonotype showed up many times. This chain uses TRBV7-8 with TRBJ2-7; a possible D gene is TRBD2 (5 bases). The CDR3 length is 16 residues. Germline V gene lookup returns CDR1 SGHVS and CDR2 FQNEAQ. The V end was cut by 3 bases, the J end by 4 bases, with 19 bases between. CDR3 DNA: TGTGCCAGCAGCTTTCAAAACGGGCCCGGGAAATACGAGCAGTACTTC. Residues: CASSFQNGPGKYEQYF. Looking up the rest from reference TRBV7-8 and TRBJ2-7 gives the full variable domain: GAGVSQSPRYKVAKRGQDVALRCDPISGHVSLFWYQQALGQGPEFLTYFQNEAQLDKSGLPSDRFFAERPEGSVSTLKIQRTQQEDSAVYLCASSFQNGPGKYEQYFGPGTRLTVT.

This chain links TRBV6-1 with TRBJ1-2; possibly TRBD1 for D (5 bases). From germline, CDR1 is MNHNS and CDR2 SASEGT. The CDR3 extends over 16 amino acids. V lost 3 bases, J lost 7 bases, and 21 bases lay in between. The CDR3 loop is CASSDWGGNERSGYTF. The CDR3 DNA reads TGTGCCAGCAGTGACTGGGGGGGAAATGAAAGGAGTGGCTACACCTTC.

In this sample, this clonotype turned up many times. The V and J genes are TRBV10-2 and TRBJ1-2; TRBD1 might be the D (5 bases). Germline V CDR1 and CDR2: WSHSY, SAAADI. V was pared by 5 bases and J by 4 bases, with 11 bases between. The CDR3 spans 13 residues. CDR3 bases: TGCGCCAGCAGTTATCAGGGAATCTATGGCTACACCTTC. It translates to CASSYQGIYGYTF.

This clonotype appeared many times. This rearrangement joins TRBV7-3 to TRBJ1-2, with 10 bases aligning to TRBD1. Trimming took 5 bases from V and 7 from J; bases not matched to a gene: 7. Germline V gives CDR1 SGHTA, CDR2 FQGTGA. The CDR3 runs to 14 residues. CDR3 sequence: CASSPTGGDGGYTF. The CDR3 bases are TGTGCCAGCAGCCCGACAGGGGGCGATGGTGGCTACACCTTC.

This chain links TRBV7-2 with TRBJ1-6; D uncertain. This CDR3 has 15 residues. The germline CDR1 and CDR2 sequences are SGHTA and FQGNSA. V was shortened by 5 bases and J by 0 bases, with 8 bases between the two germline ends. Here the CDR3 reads CASSAGSSYNSPLHF. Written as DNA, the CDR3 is TGTGCCAGCAGCGCCGGGAGCTCCTATAATTCACCCCTCCACTTT.

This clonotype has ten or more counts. This CDR3 reads CSVERGATPSDTQYF. CDR3 in DNA: TGCAGCGTCGAAAGAGGGGCTACGCCCTCAGATACGCAGTATTTT. The chain combines TRBV29-1 with TRBJ2-3, with D perhaps assigned TRBD1 or TRBD2 (5 bases each). This CDR3 has 15 amino acids. The germline gives CDR1 SQVTM, CDR2 ANQGSEA. The V and J ends lost 6 bases and 4 bases respectively, with 20 bases between them.

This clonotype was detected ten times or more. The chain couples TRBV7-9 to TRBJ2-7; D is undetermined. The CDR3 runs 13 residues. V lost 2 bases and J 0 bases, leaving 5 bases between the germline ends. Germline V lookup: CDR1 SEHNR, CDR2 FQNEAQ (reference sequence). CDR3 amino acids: CASSLQVSYEQYF. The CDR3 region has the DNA TGTGCCAGCAGCTTACAGGTCTCCTACGAGCAGTACTTC.

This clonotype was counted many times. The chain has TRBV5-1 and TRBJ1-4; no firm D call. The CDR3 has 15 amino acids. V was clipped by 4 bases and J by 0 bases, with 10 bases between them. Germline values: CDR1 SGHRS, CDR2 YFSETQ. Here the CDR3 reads CASSPRTATNEKLFF. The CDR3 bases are TGCGCCAGCAGCCCCCGAACTGCAACTAATGAAAAACTGTTTTTT.

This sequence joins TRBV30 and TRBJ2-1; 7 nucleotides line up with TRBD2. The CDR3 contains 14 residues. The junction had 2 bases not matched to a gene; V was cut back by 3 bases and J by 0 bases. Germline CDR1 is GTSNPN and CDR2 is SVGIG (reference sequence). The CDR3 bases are TGTGCCTGGAGAGCGGGGAGCTCCTACAATGAGCAGTTCTTC. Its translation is CAWRAGSSYNEQFF. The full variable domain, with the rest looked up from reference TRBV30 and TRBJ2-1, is SQTIHQWPATLVQPVGSPLSLECTVEGTSNPNLYWYRQAAGRGLQLLFYSVGIGQISSEVPQNLSASRPQDRQFILSSKKLLLSDSGFYLCAWRAGSSYNEQFFGPGTRLTVL.

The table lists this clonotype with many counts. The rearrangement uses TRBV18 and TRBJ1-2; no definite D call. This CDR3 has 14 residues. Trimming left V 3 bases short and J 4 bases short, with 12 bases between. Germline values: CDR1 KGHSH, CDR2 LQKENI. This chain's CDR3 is CASSPSTAGYGYTF. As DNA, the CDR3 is TGTGCCAGCTCACCGAGCACAGCGGGCTATGGCTACACCTTC. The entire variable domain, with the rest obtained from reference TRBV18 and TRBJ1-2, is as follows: NAGVMQNPRHLVRRRGQEARLRCSPMKGHSHVYWYRQLPEEGLKFMVYLQKENIIDESGMPKERFSAEFPKEGPSILRIQQVVRGDSAAYFCASSPSTAGYGYTFGSGTRLTVV.

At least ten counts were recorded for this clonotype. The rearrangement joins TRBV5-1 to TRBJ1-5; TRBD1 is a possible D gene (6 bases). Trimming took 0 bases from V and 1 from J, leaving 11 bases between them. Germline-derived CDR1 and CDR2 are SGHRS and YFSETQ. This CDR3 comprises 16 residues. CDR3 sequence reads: CASSLDGTPSNQPQHF. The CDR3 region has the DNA TGCGCCAGCAGCTTGGACGGGACACCGAGCAATCAGCCCCAGCATTTT.

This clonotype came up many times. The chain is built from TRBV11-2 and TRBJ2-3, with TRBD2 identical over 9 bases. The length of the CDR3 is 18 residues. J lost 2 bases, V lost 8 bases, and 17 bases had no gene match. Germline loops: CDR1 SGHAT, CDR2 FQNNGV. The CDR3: CASRGLAGPKRLTDTQYF. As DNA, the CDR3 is TGTGCCAGCCGAGGGCTAGCGGGACCAAAGAGACTCACAGATACGCAGTATTTT. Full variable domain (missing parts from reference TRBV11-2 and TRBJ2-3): EAGVAQSPRYKIIEKRQSVAFWCNPISGHATLYWYQQILGQGPKLLIQFQNNGVVDDSQLPKDRFSAERLKGVDSTLKIQPAKLEDSAVYLCASRGLAGPKRLTDTQYFGPGTRLTVL.

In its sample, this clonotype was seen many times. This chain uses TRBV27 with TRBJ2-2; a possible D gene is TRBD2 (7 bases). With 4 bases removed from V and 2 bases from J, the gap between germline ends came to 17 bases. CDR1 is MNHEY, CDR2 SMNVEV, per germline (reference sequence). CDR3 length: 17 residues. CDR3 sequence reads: CASSSLYGGGNTGELFF. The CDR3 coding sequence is TGTGCCAGCAGTTCACTGTACGGCGGGGGCAACACCGGGGAGCTGTTTTTT.

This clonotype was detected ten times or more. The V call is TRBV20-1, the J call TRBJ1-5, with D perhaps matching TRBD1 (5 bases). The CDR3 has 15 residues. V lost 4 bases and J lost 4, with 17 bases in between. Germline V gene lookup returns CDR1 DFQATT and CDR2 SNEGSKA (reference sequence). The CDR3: CSATRDFGPNQPQHF. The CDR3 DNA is TGCAGTGCTACCAGGGACTTCGGGCCGAATCAGCCCCAGCATTTT.

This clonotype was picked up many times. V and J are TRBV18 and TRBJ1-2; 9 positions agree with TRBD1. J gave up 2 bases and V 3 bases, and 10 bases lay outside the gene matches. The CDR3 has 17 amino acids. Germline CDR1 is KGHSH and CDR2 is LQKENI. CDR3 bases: TGTGCCAGCTCACCGGGACAGGGTCTTTCAAAGAACTATGGCTACACCTTC. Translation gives CASSPGQGLSKNYGYTF. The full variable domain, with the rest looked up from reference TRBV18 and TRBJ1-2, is NAGVMQNPRHLVRRRGQEARLRCSPMKGHSHVYWYRQLPEEGLKFMVYLQKENIIDESGMPKERFSAEFPKEGPSILRIQQVVRGDSAAYFCASSPGQGLSKNYGYTFGSGTRLTVV.

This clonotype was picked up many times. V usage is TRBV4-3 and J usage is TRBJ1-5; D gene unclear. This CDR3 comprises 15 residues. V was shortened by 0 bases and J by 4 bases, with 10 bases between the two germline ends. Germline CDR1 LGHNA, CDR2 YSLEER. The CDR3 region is CASSQDLGGNQPQHF. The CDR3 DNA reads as TGCGCCAGCAGCCAAGATCTCGGAGGGAATCAGCCCCAGCATTTT.

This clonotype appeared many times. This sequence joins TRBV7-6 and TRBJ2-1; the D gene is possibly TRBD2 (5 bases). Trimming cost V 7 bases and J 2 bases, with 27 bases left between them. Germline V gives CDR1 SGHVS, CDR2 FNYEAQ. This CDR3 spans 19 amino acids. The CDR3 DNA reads TGTGCCAGCACCTCCGGGCGAGCAGGAGGTCCAAGACCCTACAATGAGCAGTTCTTC. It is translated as CASTSGRAGGPRPYNEQFF.

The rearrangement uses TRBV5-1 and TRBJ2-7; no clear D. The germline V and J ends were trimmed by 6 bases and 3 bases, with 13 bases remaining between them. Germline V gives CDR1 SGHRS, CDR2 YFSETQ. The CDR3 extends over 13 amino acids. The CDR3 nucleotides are TGCGCCAGCAAAGTAGCAGTAGGCTACGAGCAGTACTTC. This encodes CASKVAVGYEQYF.